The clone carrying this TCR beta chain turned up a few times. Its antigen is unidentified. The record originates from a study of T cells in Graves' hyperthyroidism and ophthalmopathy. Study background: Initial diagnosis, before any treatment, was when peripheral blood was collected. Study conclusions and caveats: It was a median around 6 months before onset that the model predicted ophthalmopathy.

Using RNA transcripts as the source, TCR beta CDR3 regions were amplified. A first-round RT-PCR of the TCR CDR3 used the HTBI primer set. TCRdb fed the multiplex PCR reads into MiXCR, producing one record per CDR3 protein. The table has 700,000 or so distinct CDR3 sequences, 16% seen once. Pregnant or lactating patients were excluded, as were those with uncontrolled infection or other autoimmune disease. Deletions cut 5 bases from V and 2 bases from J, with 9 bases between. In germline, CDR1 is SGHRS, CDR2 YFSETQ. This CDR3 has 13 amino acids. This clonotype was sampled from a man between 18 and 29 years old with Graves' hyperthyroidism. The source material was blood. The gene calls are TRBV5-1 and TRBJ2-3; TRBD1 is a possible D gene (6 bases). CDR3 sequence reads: CASRQGYTDTQYF. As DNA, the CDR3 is TGCGCCAGCAGACAGGGCTACACAGATACGCAGTATTTT.